This TCR beta chain emerged from a study of blood T cell repertoires in COVID-19. Study-level information: Sources were T cells, B-cell-depleted T cells, or PBMCs; the material itself was cDNA or gDNA.

CDR3 size: 15 residues. Germline assignment: CDR1 ENHRY and CDR2 SYGVKD. J lost 0 bases, V lost 7 bases, and 6 bases had no gene match. Methods used by the authors: Counts of nucleated cells, estimated from reference gene primer amplification, were obtained. Using immunoSEQ multiplex PCR, the repertoire was profiled, and TCRdb retains in-frame clones only, with some absent. That table furnishes V, J and clone size, whereas the DNA furnished D and trimming. The sample has about 160,000 clones, more than 60% seen once. The receptor was derived from a man aged 70 or older with acute or convalescent COVID-19. The source material was peripheral blood. This chain connects TRBV10-3 to TRBJ2-1; 7 bases are shared with TRBD1. CDR3 sequence (DNA): TGTGCCATCACCGCGGACAGGCCCTCCTACAATGAGCAGTTCTTC. The encoded protein is CAITADRPSYNEQFF.